Below, 9 T cell receptor beta chains from the same sample are listed, as sequenced in a study of graft-versus-host responses after intestinal transplantation. Their antigen targets remain unknown. Using immunoSEQ multiplex PCR, the repertoire was profiled, and TCRdb retains in-frame clones only, with some absent. The table shows 93,000 or so clones, with approximately 93% occurring only once. The sample was unstimulated CD8+ T cells sorted from spleen or lymph node cells, taken before intestinal transplant. These receptors originate from a human donor who received an intestinal transplant.

The V gene is TRBV11-2, the J gene TRBJ1-2; TRBD1 aligns across 8 bases. J gave up 4 bases and V 5 bases, and 12 bases lay outside the gene matches. Germline values: CDR1 SGHAT, CDR2 FQNNGV. The CDR3 consists of 16 residues. CDR3 region: CASSPSRTGWPYGYTF. CDR3 DNA: TGTGCCAGCAGCCCCTCTAGGACAGGGTGGCCCTATGGCTACACCTTC.

The rearrangement joins TRBV5-4 to TRBJ1-3, with no clear D. The germline V gene has CDR1 SGHNT and CDR2 YYREEE (reference sequence). Trimming cost V 6 bases and J 0 bases, with 1 base left between them. The length of the CDR3 is 11 residues. DNA for the CDR3: TGTGCCAGCAACTCTGGAAACACCATATATTTT. Translating gives CASNSGNTIYF. Based on the CDR3 plus reference TRBV5-4 and TRBJ1-3, the full variable domain is ETGVTQSPTHLIKTRGQQVTLRCSSQSGHNTVSWYQQALGQGPQFIFQYYREEENGRGNFPPRFSGLQFPNYSSELNVNALELDDSALYLCASNSGNTIYFGEGSWLTVV.

The V gene is TRBV4-1, the J gene TRBJ2-1, with D hard to call. Per germline, CDR1 MGHRA and CDR2 YSYEKL. There are 15 residues in the CDR3. Trimming removed 0 bases from V and 8 bases from J, with 14 bases in between. The CDR3 DNA is TGCGCCAGCAGCCAAGATAACCCATCGGTCTATGAGCAGTTCTTC. It specifies CASSQDNPSVYEQFF.

The chain uses TRBV9 and TRBJ2-1, with TRBD2 identical over 10 bases. The germline V gene has CDR1 SGDLS and CDR2 YYNGEE. The CDR3 covers 15 residues. V shed 3 bases and J 8 bases; nucleotides not matched to a gene: 8. The CDR3 here is CASSAKAGGTDEQFF. The DNA for the CDR3 is TGTGCCAGCAGCGCCAAAGCGGGGGGGACAGATGAGCAGTTCTTC.

This chain joins TRBV11-2 and TRBJ2-3; D call uncertain. Germline V gives CDR1 SGHAT, CDR2 FQNNGV. The V gene lost 5 bases and the J gene lost 4 bases, with 7 bases spanning the gap. This CDR3 has 12 residues. The CDR3 DNA is TGTGCCAGCAGCCTCGAGGCAGATACGCAGTATTTT. Protein sequence: CASSLEADTQYF. The entire variable domain, with the rest obtained from reference TRBV11-2 and TRBJ2-3, is as follows: EAGVAQSPRYKIIEKRQSVAFWCNPISGHATLYWYQQILGQGPKLLIQFQNNGVVDDSQLPKDRFSAERLKGVDSTLKIQPAKLEDSAVYLCASSLEADTQYFGPGTRLTVL.

This chain's CDR3 is CASRPTGGGTEAFF. The DNA of the CDR3 is TGTGCCAGCAGACCGACAGGCGGGGGCACTGAAGCTTTCTTT. The chain carries TRBV6-1 and TRBJ1-1; D is perhaps TRBD1 (6 bases). The V gene lost 6 bases and the J gene lost 4 bases, with 15 bases spanning the gap. CDR3 size: 14 residues. Per germline, CDR1 MNHNS and CDR2 SASEGT.

The chain couples TRBV7-2 to TRBJ1-3; D remains ambiguous. There are 15 residues in the CDR3. V shed 6 bases and J shed 2 bases, with 14 bases lying between them. Germline V CDR1 and CDR2: SGHTA, FQGNSA. CDR3 residues: CASSLHAGPGNTIYF. The CDR3 nucleotides are TGTGCCAGCAGTTTACACGCTGGCCCTGGAAACACCATATATTTT.

The rearrangement uses TRBV6-1 and TRBJ1-1; the D is unclear. Trimming pared 0 bases from V and 0 bases from J, leaving 11 bases between. CDR3 length: 16 residues. The V gene's germline CDR1 is MNHNS and CDR2 SASEGT. DNA of the CDR3: TGTGCCAGCAGTGAAGCGCTTCTCGATTTGAACACTGAAGCTTTCTTT. Its protein is CASSEALLDLNTEAFF.

V is TRBV2 and J is TRBJ2-3; D is unresolved. Looked up from germline, CDR1 is SNHLY and CDR2 is FYNNEI. V was cut by 3 bases and J by 5 bases, with 9 bases left in between. The length of the CDR3 is 13 residues. The CDR3 nucleotides are TGTGCCAGCAGTGAGCAAGTTCTAGATACGCAGTATTTT. This translates into CASSEQVLDTQYF.